This entry is about one T cell receptor (beta chain). The record originates from a study of T cells in Graves' hyperthyroidism and ophthalmopathy. The overall study: At the time of initial diagnosis and before any treatment, peripheral blood was collected.

The CDR3 is 17 residues long. Between the trimmed V and J ends, which lost 2 bases and 1 base, there was a span of 15 bases. CDR1 and CDR2 (germline): SGHAT, FQNNGV. The investigators amplified TCR beta CDR3 regions from RNA transcripts. In the first-round RT-PCR of the TCR CDR3, the HTBI primer set was used. One entry per CDR3 protein results from TCRdb running MiXCR on the multiplex PCR reads. The data hold about 480,000 distinct CDR3 sequences, with roughly 25% observed a single time. Clinical symptoms, serum thyroxine, TRAb, thyroid ultrasound and orbital computed tomography informed diagnoses. The sequenced material came from blood. The sequence was collected from a woman in her twenties or thirties with Graves' ophthalmopathy. The V gene is TRBV11-2, the J gene TRBJ1-5; possibly TRBD1 for D (5 bases). The CDR3 reads CASSLSSDTRSNQPQHF. The DNA for the CDR3 is TGTGCCAGCAGCTTATCCTCGGACACCCGGAGCAATCAGCCCCAGCATTTT.